This T cell receptor (beta chain) was retrieved from a study of glioma-infiltrating T cells. Findings and limits, study-wide: Tissue and blood shared very few CDR3 sequences. Tissue-blood divergence was below expectation in non-neoplastic patients, above in gliomas.

The iRepertoire nested amplicon-rescue multiplex PCR amplified TCR alpha and beta CDR3s from RNA. One-step reverse transcription and amplification started from approximately 100-400 ng of tissue mRNA or PBMC total RNA. In TCRdb, the multiplex PCR reads were re-called with MiXCR into one record per CDR3 protein. Of some 100,000 distinct CDR3 sequences in the sample, approximately 26% were seen once. There are many counts of this clonotype. What it binds is unknown. The receptor comes from a human donor with low-grade glioma or glioblastoma, undergoing nonglioma brain surgery, or in good health (not recorded which). Material: glioma tissue, nonneoplastic brain tissue, or PBMCs (not recorded which).

Here the CDR3 DNA reads TGTGCCAGCAGCCCCAGGACAGGCAAGAACACTGAAGCTTTCTTT. It codes for CASSPRTGKNTEAFF. The chain combines TRBV4-2 with TRBJ1-1; TRBD1 matches at 7 bases. The junction had 6 bases not matched to a gene; V was cut back by 4 bases and J by 1 base. This CDR3 has 15 amino acids. Per germline, CDR1 LGHNA and CDR2 YNFKEQ.